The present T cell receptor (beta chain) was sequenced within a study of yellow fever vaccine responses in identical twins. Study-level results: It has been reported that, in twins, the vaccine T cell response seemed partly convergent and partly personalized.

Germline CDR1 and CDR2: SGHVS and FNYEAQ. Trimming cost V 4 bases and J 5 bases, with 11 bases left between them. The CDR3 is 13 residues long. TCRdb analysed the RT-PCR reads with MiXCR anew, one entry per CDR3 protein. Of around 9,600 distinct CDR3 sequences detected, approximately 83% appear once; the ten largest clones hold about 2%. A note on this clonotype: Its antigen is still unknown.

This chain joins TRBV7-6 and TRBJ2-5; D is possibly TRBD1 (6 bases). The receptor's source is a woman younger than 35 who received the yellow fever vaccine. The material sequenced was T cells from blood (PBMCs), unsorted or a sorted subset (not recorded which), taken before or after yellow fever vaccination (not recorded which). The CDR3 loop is CASSSGVRETQYF. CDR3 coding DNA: TGTGCCAGCAGCTCAGGGGTCCGGGAGACCCAGTACTTC.